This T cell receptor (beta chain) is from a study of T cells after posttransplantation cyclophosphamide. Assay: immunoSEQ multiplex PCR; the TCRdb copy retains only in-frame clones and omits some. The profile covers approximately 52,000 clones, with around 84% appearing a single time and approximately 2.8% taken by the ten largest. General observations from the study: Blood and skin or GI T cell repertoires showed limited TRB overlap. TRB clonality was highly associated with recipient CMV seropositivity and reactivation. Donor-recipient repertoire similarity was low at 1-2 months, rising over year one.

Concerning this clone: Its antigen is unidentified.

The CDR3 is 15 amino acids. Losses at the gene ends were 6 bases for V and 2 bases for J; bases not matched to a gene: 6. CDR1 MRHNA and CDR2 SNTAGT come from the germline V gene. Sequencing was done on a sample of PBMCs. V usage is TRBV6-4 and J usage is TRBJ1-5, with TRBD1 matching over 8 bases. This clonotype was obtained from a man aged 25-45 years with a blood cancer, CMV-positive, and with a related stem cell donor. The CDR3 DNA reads TGTGCCAGCAGGGACAGGGAGGTAGGCAATCAGCCCCAGCATTTT. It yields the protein CASRDREVGNQPQHF.